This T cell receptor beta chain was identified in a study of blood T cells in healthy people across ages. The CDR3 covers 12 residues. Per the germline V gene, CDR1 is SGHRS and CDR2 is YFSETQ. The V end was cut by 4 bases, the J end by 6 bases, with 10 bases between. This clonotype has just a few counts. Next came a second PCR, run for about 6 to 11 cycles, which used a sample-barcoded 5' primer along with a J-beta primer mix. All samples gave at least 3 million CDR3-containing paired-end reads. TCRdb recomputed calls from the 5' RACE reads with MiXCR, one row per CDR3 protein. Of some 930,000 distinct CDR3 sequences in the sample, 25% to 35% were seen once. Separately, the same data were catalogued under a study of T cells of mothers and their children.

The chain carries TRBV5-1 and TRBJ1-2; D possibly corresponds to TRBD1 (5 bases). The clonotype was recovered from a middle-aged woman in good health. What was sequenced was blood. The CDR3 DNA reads TGCGCCAGCAGCCCCCAGGGAGATGGCTACACCTTC. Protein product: CASSPQGDGYTF.